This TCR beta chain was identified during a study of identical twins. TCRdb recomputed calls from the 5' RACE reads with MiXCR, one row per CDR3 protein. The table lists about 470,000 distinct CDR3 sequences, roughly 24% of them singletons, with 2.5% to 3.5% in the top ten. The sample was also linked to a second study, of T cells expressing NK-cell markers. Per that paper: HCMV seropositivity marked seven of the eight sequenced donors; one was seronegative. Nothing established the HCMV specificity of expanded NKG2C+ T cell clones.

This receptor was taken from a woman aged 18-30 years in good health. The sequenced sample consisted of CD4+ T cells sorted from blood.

CDR3 sequence (DNA): TGCAGTGCTAGAGAGGGAGGGGTCTCTAATTCACCCCTCCACTTT. Translation gives CSAREGGVSNSPLHF. The chain uses TRBV20-1 and TRBJ1-6; possible D gene TRBD1, 5 bases. Trimming stripped 0 bases from V and 6 bases from J, with 12 bases between. The CDR3 has 15 residues. From germline, CDR1 is DFQATT and CDR2 SNEGSKA (reference sequence).